These 21 T cell receptor beta chains originate from one sample sequenced in a study of blood T cell repertoires in COVID-19. Repertoires were generated with immunoSEQ multiplex PCR, while TCRdb's copy carries only in-frame clones and drops some. The sample shows about 110,000 clones, around 74% of them seen only once. Material: peripheral blood. The receptors stem from a woman aged 55-75 years with acute or convalescent COVID-19.

The genes are TRBV6-2 or TRBV6-3 and TRBJ1-5; TRBD1 matches 8 bases. J gave up 0 bases and V 9 bases, and 10 bases lay outside the gene matches. CDR3 size: 16 residues. The germline gives CDR1 MNHEY, CDR2 SVGEGT. In DNA, the CDR3 is TGTGCCAGGAGCCCCGGGACAGGCCATAGCAATCAGCCCCAGCATTTT. The encoded protein is CARSPGTGHSNQPQHF.

This chain links TRBV11-2 with TRBJ2-1, with D perhaps TRBD2 (6 bases). V was shortened by 0 bases and J by 7 bases, with 16 bases between the two germline ends. CDR3 length equals 16 residues. CDR1 and CDR2 from the germline V gene are SGHAT and FQNNGV. This CDR3 is CASSLDLASAGNEQFF. CDR3 DNA: TGTGCCAGCAGCTTAGATTTGGCTAGCGCGGGGAATGAGCAGTTCTTC.

V usage is TRBV19 and J usage is TRBJ1-5; D ambiguous. Trimming pared 3 bases from V and 0 bases from J, leaving 9 bases between. The length of the CDR3 is 15 residues. Germline loops: CDR1 LNHDA, CDR2 SQIVND (reference sequence). The CDR3 sequence is CASSMTVVSNQPQHF. The CDR3 DNA reads as TGTGCCAGTAGTATGACTGTGGTTAGCAATCAGCCCCAGCATTTT.

The V and J genes are TRBV9 and TRBJ1-6; 12 bases align to TRBD1. With 4 bases clipped from V and 5 bases from J, the junction kept 1 base outside the gene matches. The germline CDR1 and CDR2 sequences are SGDLS and YYNGEE. The CDR3 has 15 residues. DNA of the CDR3: TGTGCCAGCAGCCGGGACAGGGGGCATAATTCACCCCTCCACTTT. Its translation: CASSRDRGHNSPLHF.

The rearrangement uses TRBV7-3 and TRBJ2-3; D perhaps matches TRBD1 (5 bases). From germline, CDR1 is SGHTA and CDR2 FQGTGA. CDR3 length: 14 amino acids. With 0 bases removed from V and 4 bases from J, the gap between germline ends came to 8 bases. The CDR3 spells CASSLTGRADTQYF. The CDR3 coding sequence is TGTGCCAGCAGCTTAACGGGCAGGGCAGATACGCAGTATTTT.

The J gene is TRBJ2-7, the V gene TRBV29-1; TRBD1 matches 7 bases. This CDR3 has 14 residues. CDR1 and CDR2 from the germline V gene are SQVTM and ANQGSEA. With V trimmed by 0 bases and J by 2 bases, 4 bases remained unmatched. The CDR3 coding sequence is TGCAGCGTTGAAGAATGGCAGGGGGCCTACGAGCAGTACTTC. Translation: CSVEEWQGAYEQYF.

The gene calls are TRBV10-3 and TRBJ1-2; 7 bases fit TRBD1. Germline CDR1 and CDR2: ENHRY and SYGVKD. The CDR3 has 13 amino acids. Trimming removed 10 bases from V and 4 bases from J; junction bases left unmatched: 9. CDR3 coding DNA: TGTGCCAGCGAGGGGGCGGATCGCTATGGCTACACCTTC. It translates to CASEGADRYGYTF.

The V call is TRBV28, the J call TRBJ1-6; possible D gene TRBD1, 5 bases. V lost 7 bases and J 6 bases, leaving 13 bases between the germline ends. The CDR3 loop spans 14 amino acids. Germline CDR1 MDHEN, CDR2 SYDVKM. The CDR3 coding sequence is TGTGCCAGCACCGCGGGACGAATTAATTCACCCCTCCACTTT. This sequence encodes CASTAGRINSPLHF.

This rearrangement joins TRBV5-1 to TRBJ1-4; no firm D call. The V end was cut by 0 bases, the J end by 5 bases, with 8 bases between. Germline CDR1 SGHRS, CDR2 YFSETQ. The CDR3 is made up of 14 amino acids. CDR3 sequence: CASSLGAGNEKLFF. The CDR3 DNA sequence: TGCGCCAGCAGCTTGGGAGCGGGGAATGAAAAACTGTTTTTT.

The J gene is TRBJ2-7, the V gene TRBV18; 8 bases match TRBD1. The CDR3 sequence is 17 residues long. Looked up from germline, CDR1 is KGHSH and CDR2 is LQKENI. V was pared by 2 bases and J by 0 bases, with 9 bases of the junction left unmatched. The CDR3 protein is CASSPYPNRGSSYEQYF. CDR3 bases: TGTGCCAGCTCACCATACCCCAACAGGGGGAGCTCCTACGAGCAGTACTTC. The full variable domain, its missing parts supplied by reference TRBV18 and TRBJ2-7, is NAGVMQNPRHLVRRRGQEARLRCSPMKGHSHVYWYRQLPEEGLKFMVYLQKENIIDESGMPKERFSAEFPKEGPSILRIQQVVRGDSAAYFCASSPYPNRGSSYEQYFGPGTRLTVT.

This clone was counted once. This chain connects TRBV11-2 to TRBJ2-7; 8 bases align to TRBD1. V lost 6 bases to trimming and J lost 7 bases; unmatched junction nucleotides: 8. CDR1 is SGHAT, CDR2 FQNNGV, per germline. The CDR3 is made up of 13 amino acids. The DNA of the CDR3 is TGTGCCAGCAGTTCGGACAGGGTGGGTGAGCAGTACTTC. Its protein is CASSSDRVGEQYF. Together with reference TRBV11-2 and TRBJ2-7, the CDR3 gives the full variable domain: EAGVAQSPRYKIIEKRQSVAFWCNPISGHATLYWYQQILGQGPKLLIQFQNNGVVDDSQLPKDRFSAERLKGVDSTLKIQPAKLEDSAVYLCASSSDRVGEQYFGPGTRLTVT.

This clone appeared a few times. This sequence joins TRBV5-1 and TRBJ1-5; the D gene is possibly TRBD1 (6 bases). Germline-derived CDR1 and CDR2 are SGHRS and YFSETQ. V was cut by 4 bases and J by 10 bases, with 18 bases left in between. The CDR3 consists of 14 residues. CDR3 sequence: CASSNDRPGSPQHF. CDR3 in DNA: TGCGCCAGCAGCAATGACAGGCCGGGGAGCCCCCAGCATTTT. Based on the CDR3 plus reference TRBV5-1 and TRBJ1-5, the full variable domain is KAGVTQTPRYLIKTRGQQVTLSCSPISGHRSVSWYQQTPGQGLQFLFEYFSETQRNKGNFPGRFSGRQFSNSRSEMNVSTLELGDSALYLCASSNDRPGSPQHFGDGTRLSIL.

The chain carries TRBV6-1 and TRBJ1-2; D is possibly TRBD1 (5 bases). Germline V CDR1 and CDR2: MNHNS, SASEGT. The CDR3 is 14 residues long. V was trimmed by 2 bases and J by 5 bases, leaving 12 bases between them. The CDR3 bases are TGTGCCAGCAGTGAATGGGTGACAGAGTATGGCTACACCTTC. Amino acid sequence: CASSEWVTEYGYTF.

CDR3 protein: CATANGQSTGELFF. The DNA of the CDR3 is TGTGCCACCGCAAACGGACAGAGCACCGGGGAGCTGTTTTTT. The chain links TRBV24-1 to TRBJ2-2; possibly TRBD1 for D (6 bases). Trimming cost V 9 bases and J 4 bases, with 14 bases left between them. Germline V gene data show CDR1 as KGHDR and CDR2 as SFDVKD. The CDR3 consists of 14 residues.

The chain is built from TRBV18 and TRBJ1-5; 10 bases are a match to TRBD1. This CDR3 is built from 14 residues. The V and J ends lost 7 bases and 2 bases, in that order; junction bases with no gene match: 2. Germline CDR1 is KGHSH and CDR2 is LQKENI. This chain's CDR3 is CASWTGGGNQPQHF. CDR3 nucleotide sequence: TGTGCCAGCTGGACAGGGGGAGGCAATCAGCCCCAGCATTTT.

The chain joins TRBV11-2 to TRBJ1-2; a weak D match, TRBD1 (5 bases). This CDR3 spans 14 amino acids. Germline values: CDR1 SGHAT, CDR2 FQNNGV. Trimming removed 2 bases at V and 8 bases at J, with 15 bases between. The CDR3 loop is CASSLSREAEGYTF. Written as DNA, the CDR3 is TGTGCCAGCAGCTTAAGCAGGGAGGCAGAGGGCTACACCTTC.

The chain couples TRBV30 to TRBJ2-2; 10 bases line up with TRBD2. The CDR3 covers 18 residues. The germline gives CDR1 GTSNPN, CDR2 SVGIG (reference sequence). Germline trimming cut 0 bases from V and 3 bases from J; bases unmatched to any gene: 10. In DNA, the CDR3 is TGTGCCTGGAGTGTAGCACTAGCGGGGAAGCGGGACACCGGGGAGCTGTTTTTT. It codes for CAWSVALAGKRDTGELFF.

V gene TRBV5-1 combines with J gene TRBJ2-3; D might be TRBD2 (6 bases). Germline V CDR1 and CDR2: SGHRS, YFSETQ. The length of the CDR3 is 14 residues. With 2 bases removed from V and 3 bases from J, the gap between germline ends came to 10 bases. DNA of the CDR3: TGCGCCAGCAGCTTCGGGGGTGGAACAGATACGCAGTATTTT. This sequence encodes CASSFGGGTDTQYF.

The V gene is TRBV6-2 or TRBV6-3, the J gene TRBJ2-2, with 7 bases identical to TRBD2. The junction had 4 bases not matched to a gene; V was cut back by 1 base and J by 2 bases. This CDR3 comprises 16 residues. Germline CDR1 reads MNHEY; CDR2 reads SVGEGT. CDR3 in amino acids: CASSYFGGTNTGELFF. The CDR3 bases are TGTGCCAGCAGTTACTTCGGGGGGACCAACACCGGGGAGCTGTTTTTT.

The chain carries TRBV7-2 and TRBJ2-7; 8 bases line up with TRBD1. V shed 5 bases, J shed 2 bases, and the junction held 8 bases outside the gene matches. Germline values: CDR1 SGHTA, CDR2 FQGNSA. The CDR3 runs 15 residues. In DNA, the CDR3 is TGTGCCAGCAGCCCGAGGACAGGGCAGACCTACGAGCAGTACTTC. Translation gives CASSPRTGQTYEQYF.

The DNA for the CDR3 is TGCGCCAGCAGCCACTATAAAGGACAGGATCCATCAACTAATGAAAAACTGTTTTTT. Its protein product is CASSHYKGQDPSTNEKLFF. The rearrangement uses TRBV4-1 and TRBJ1-4, with 7 bases that match TRBD1. V trimming: 3 bases; J trimming: 0 bases; junction bases outside the gene matches: 13. In germline, CDR1 is MGHRA, CDR2 YSYEKL. This CDR3 has 19 amino acids.